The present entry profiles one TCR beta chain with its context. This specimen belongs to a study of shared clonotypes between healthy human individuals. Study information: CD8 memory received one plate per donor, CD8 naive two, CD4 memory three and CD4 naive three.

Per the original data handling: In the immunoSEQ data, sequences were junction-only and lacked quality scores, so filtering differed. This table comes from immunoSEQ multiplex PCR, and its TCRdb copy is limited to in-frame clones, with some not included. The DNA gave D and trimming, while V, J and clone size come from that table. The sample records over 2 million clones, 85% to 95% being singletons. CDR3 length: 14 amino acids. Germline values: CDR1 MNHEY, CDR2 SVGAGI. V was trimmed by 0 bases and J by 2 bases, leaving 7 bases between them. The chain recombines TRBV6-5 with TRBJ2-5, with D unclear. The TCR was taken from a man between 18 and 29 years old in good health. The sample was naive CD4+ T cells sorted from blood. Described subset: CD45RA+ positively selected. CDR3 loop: CASSYSRSQETQYF. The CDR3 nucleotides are TGTGCCAGCAGTTACTCCAGGTCTCAAGAGACCCAGTACTTC.